The present T cell receptor (beta chain) was sequenced within a study of cytomegalovirus exposure and HLA in healthy donors. Study-level results: Prior analysis indicated that the majority of TCR beta V segments exhibited productivity approximately 87% or approximately 30% of the time. When analyzed later, a missense DCLRE1C variant was found to be linked to TCR beta V- and J-gene trimming.

PCR primers comprised 60 Vbeta and 13 Jbeta primers. Profiling relied on immunoSEQ multiplex PCR, and the TCRdb table lists in-frame clones only, not all of them. In the table there are under 150,000 clones, around 75% of which are singletons. Turning to this clone: Its antigen is not known.

This CDR3 has 14 amino acids. Trimming took 2 bases from V and 3 from J, leaving 8 bases between them. Germline-derived CDR1 and CDR2 are SEHNR and FQNEAQ (reference sequence). The sequence was collected from a man aged 25 to 40 in good health and CMV-seronegative. The chain joins TRBV7-9 to TRBJ1-5; weak D call: TRBD1 (5 bases). Sample: PBMCs. CDR3 region: CASSLSDINQPQHF. The CDR3 nucleotides read TGTGCCAGCAGCTTATCGGACATCAATCAGCCCCAGCATTTT.